This T cell receptor (beta chain) appears in the sequencing data of a study of radiation and T cells in renal cell carcinoma. Libraries were prepared by immunoSEQ multiplex PCR; TCRdb keeps only in-frame clonotypes and omits some of them. In the table there are approximately 150,000 clones, about 86% of which are singletons. The table lists this clone with a count of one. From germline, CDR1 is MGHDK and CDR2 SYGVNS. CDR3 length: 12 amino acids. This sample's time point: blood 4 weeks post-SBRT, at nephrectomy. Treatment noted: 15 Gy SBRT to primary tumor, nephrectomy 4 weeks later. After SBRT, blood was collected at 2 and 4 weeks, plus baseline.

This specimen was blood, taken from a patient whose treatment included radiotherapy and nephrectomy. The receptor was derived from a woman aged 45-65 years with renal cell carcinoma. This sequence joins TRBV25-1 and TRBJ2-5; D ambiguous. The tail of the sequence fits TRBJ2-7 better, so the J call may be wrong. CDR3 sequence reads: CASSDKFYEQYF. The CDR3 nucleotides are TGTGCCAGCAGTGACAAATTTTACGAGCAGTACTTC.